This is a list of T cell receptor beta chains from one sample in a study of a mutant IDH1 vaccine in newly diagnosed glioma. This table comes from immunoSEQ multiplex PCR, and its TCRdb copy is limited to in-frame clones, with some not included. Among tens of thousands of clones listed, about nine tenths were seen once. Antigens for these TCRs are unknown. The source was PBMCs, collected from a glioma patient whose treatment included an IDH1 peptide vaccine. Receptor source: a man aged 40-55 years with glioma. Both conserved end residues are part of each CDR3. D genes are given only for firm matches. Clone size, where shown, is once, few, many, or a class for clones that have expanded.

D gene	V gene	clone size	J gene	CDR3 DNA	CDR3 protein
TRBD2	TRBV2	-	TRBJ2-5	TGTGCCAGCAGGAAGCGGGAGGGCCTAGGGACCCAGTACTTC	CASRKREGLGTQYF
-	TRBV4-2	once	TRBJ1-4	TGTGCCAGCAGCCAAGATTGGGGGAACACTAGAGGAGGGTTTTTT	CASSQDWGNTRGGFF
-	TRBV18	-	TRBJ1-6	TGTGCCAGCTCAACGGGTAATTCACCCCTCCACTTT	CASSTGNSPLHF
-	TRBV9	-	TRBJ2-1	TGTGCCAGCAGCGTAGTTAGTTCCAATGAGCAGTTCTTC	CASSVVSSNEQFF
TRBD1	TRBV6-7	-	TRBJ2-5	TGTGCCAGCAGTTACGCTGGGACAGGTAAGGGGGAGACCCAGTACTTC	CASSYAGTGKGETQYF
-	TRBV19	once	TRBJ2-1	TGTGCCAGTAGTACCTCTCTTATGCCAAGACCCTACAATGAGCAGTTCTTC	CASSTSLMPRPYNEQFF
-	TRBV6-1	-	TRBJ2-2	TGTGCCATTCGAACTTCATGGAACACCGGGGAGCTGTTTTTT	CAIRTSWNTGELFF
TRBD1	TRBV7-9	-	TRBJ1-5	TGTGCCAGCAGCGTCGACAGGGGCAATCAGCCCCAGCATTTT	CASSVDRGNQPQHF
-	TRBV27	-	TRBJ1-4	TGTGCCAGCAGTAGTAACAGGGCCAGGGTCGAAAAACTGTTTTTT	CASSSNRARVEKLFF
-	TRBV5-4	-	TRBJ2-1	TGTGCCAGCAGCCGAGCCGGCTCGACGAATGAGCAGTTCTTC	CASSRAGSTNEQFF
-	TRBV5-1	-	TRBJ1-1	TGCGCCAGCAGCTTCTCAGGGAATCCCCGTTTGAACACTGAAGCTTTCTTT	CASSFSGNPRLNTEAFF
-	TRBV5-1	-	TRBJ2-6	TGCGCCAGCAGCTTGAGCCTGGTGGGAGGGGCCAACGTCCTGACTTTC	CASSLSLVGGANVLTF
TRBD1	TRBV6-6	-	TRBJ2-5	TGTGCCAGCAGTTACCATACTCCGGGACAGGGGGAGACCCAGTACTTC	CASSYHTPGQGETQYF
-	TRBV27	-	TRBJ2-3	TGTGCCAGCAGTTTTAGGACCCCAGATACGCAGTATTTT	CASSFRTPDTQYF
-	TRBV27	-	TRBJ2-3	TGTGCCAGCAGGAGGTTAGGGACAGATACGCAGTATTTT	CASRRLGTDTQYF
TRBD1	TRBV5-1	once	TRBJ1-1	TGCGCCAGCAGCCCCGGGACAGGGATTACTGAAGCTTTCTTT	CASSPGTGITEAFF
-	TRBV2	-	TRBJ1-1	TGTGCCAGCACCGCGGGGGTGGGGGTGAACACTGAAGCTTTCTTT	CASTAGVGVNTEAFF
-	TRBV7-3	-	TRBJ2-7	TGTGCCAGCAGCTTCCCAGGCGGCGAGCAGTACTTC	CASSFPGGEQYF